Listed below are T cell receptor beta chains from one sample, sequenced in a study of shared clonotypes between healthy human individuals. Data came from immunoSEQ multiplex PCR; TCRdb stores just in-frame clones and leaves some out. The sample includes approximately 1,500,000 clones, approximately 97% of them seen just once. The specimen sequenced was naive CD4+ T cells sorted from blood. These receptors came from a man younger than 40 in good health. Both conserved end residues are part of each CDR3. A D gene is named only where the DNA matches it firmly. For some rows the clone size is stated as once, few or many, or as a class when expanded; others skip it.

D	size	J	V	DNA	CDR3
-	-	TRBJ1-4	TRBV28	TGTGCCAGCAGTTTATCCAGGGCAACTAATGAAAAACTGTTTTTT	CASSLSRATNEKLFF
-	-	TRBJ2-7	TRBV18	TGTGCCAGCTCACCCGGGCAAGGGCCCTGGGAGCAGTACTTC	CASSPGQGPWEQYF
TRBD1	-	TRBJ1-2	TRBV2	TGTGCCTGCGCGGCAGGGGGCAACGGTGGCTATGGCTACACCTTC	CACAAGGNGGYGYTF
-	-	TRBJ2-7	TRBV28	TGTGCCAGCAGGCCCATGCGGGGAAAATCCTACGAGCAGTACTTC	CASRPMRGKSYEQYF
-	-	TRBJ1-1	TRBV6-1	TGTGCCAGTGGGGGACTCCACGCGACTGAAGCTTTCTTT	CASGGLHATEAFF
TRBD2	-	TRBJ2-1	TRBV18	TGTGCCAGCTCACCACGACCTCTTCGGGAGGGGGTCCACAATGAGCAGTTCTTC	CASSPRPLREGVHNEQFF
-	-	TRBJ1-1	TRBV23-1	TGCGCCAGCAGCACCCCGGGAACCATGAACACTGAAGCTTTCTTT	CASSTPGTMNTEAFF
TRBD1	-	TRBJ2-2	TRBV5-1	TGCGCCAGCAGCCCGCCGGGACAGGGTACCGGGGAGCTGTTTTTT	CASSPPGQGTGELFF
-	-	TRBJ2-2	TRBV11-2	TGTGCCAGCAGCTTAACTGACACCGGGGAGCTGTTTTTT	CASSLTDTGELFF
-	-	TRBJ1-2	TRBV28	TGTGCCAGCAGTTCCGGGACTGATAACTATGGCTACACCTTC	CASSSGTDNYGYTF
-	-	TRBJ2-7	TRBV27	TGTGCCAGCAGTTCAAATAAGGACAGATACGAGCAGTACTTC	CASSSNKDRYEQYF
TRBD2	-	TRBJ2-1	TRBV20-1	TGCAGTGCCGACGGGACTAGCGAGCAGTTCTTC	CSADGTSEQFF
-	once	TRBJ2-1	TRBV18	TGTGCCAGCTCGCCTTTACACAGGGAGTTGGATTACAATGAGCAGTTCTTC	CASSPLHRELDYNEQFF
TRBD2	-	TRBJ2-3	TRBV19	TGTGCCAGTAGTAAAGGGACTAGCGGTACGGGAGATACGCAGTATTTT	CASSKGTSGTGDTQYF
-	-	TRBJ2-6	TRBV18	TGTGCCAGCTCCCCAGGGGTTGGGGCCAACGTCCTGACTTTC	CASSPGVGANVLTF
TRBD1	-	TRBJ2-1	TRBV18	TGTGCCAGCTCACCTCAGAGGACAGGGGGCAATGAGCAGTTCTTC	CASSPQRTGGNEQFF
-	-	TRBJ1-4	TRBV14	TGTGCCAGCAGCCAAGTCGGACAGGAAAAACTGTTTTTT	CASSQVGQEKLFF
TRBD2	-	TRBJ2-5	TRBV7-8	TGTGCCAGCAGCTTCCTCTCGGGACTAGCGGCCCAAGAGACCCAGTACTTC	CASSFLSGLAAQETQYF
-	-	TRBJ2-5	TRBV15	TGTGCCACCACAAAAAAACGGGAGCGCCGTGAGACCCAGTACTTC	CATTKKRERRETQYF
-	-	TRBJ2-1	TRBV6-6	TGTGCCAGCAGTTACTCGACTCAGGCAGTGCAGTTCTTC	CASSYSTQAVQFF
-	-	TRBJ2-7	TRBV20-1	TGCAGTGCTCGGTCAGGTTACGAGCAGTACTTC	CSARSGYEQYF
TRBD2	once	TRBJ2-3	TRBV7-9	TGTGCCAGCAGCTACCCCACTAGCGGGAGCACAGATACGCAGTATTTT	CASSYPTSGSTDTQYF
TRBD2	-	TRBJ2-3	TRBV18	TGTGCCAGCTCACCACCTCACTCTAGGACTAGCGGCACAGATACGCAGTATTTT	CASSPPHSRTSGTDTQYF
-	-	TRBJ1-5	TRBV29-1	TGCAGCGTTGTCATCAATAGCAATCAGCCCCAGCATTTT	CSVVINSNQPQHF
-	-	TRBJ2-2	TRBV19	TGTGCCAGTAGTACCGCAGGGATTCCCGGGGAGCTGTTTTTT	CASSTAGIPGELFF
TRBD1	-	TRBJ1-1	TRBV11-2	TGTGCCAGCAGCTCCGTACAGGGGCGGACTGAAGCTTTCTTT	CASSSVQGRTEAFF
-	-	TRBJ2-7	TRBV27	TGTGCCAGCAGTTCGGTGCGGGGGCAAGACGCCAAGTCTTACGAGCAGTACTTC	CASSSVRGQDAKSYEQYF
-	once	TRBJ2-1	TRBV7-3	TGTGCCAGCAGCTTAACCGTGAACAATGAGCAGTTCTTC	CASSLTVNNEQFF
-	once	TRBJ1-2	TRBV19	TGTGCCAGTAGTATAAGTATAGGAGCCAACTATGGCTACACCTTC	CASSISIGANYGYTF
TRBD1	-	TRBJ1-2	TRBV4-1	TGCGCCAGCAGCCCCACAGGGGGGGACTATGGCTACACCTTC	CASSPTGGDYGYTF
-	-	TRBJ2-1	TRBV27	TGTGCCAGCAGTCCAGGAACTAGTATCTACAATGAGCAGTTCTTC	CASSPGTSIYNEQFF
TRBD1	-	TRBJ2-2	TRBV9	TGTGCCAGCAGCTCCAAAGACCGGGACAGGATCACCGGGGAGCTGTTTTTT	CASSSKDRDRITGELFF
-	once	TRBJ1-5	TRBV27	TGTGCCAGCAGTTTATGGGGTAGCAATCAGCCCCAGCATTTT	CASSLWGSNQPQHF